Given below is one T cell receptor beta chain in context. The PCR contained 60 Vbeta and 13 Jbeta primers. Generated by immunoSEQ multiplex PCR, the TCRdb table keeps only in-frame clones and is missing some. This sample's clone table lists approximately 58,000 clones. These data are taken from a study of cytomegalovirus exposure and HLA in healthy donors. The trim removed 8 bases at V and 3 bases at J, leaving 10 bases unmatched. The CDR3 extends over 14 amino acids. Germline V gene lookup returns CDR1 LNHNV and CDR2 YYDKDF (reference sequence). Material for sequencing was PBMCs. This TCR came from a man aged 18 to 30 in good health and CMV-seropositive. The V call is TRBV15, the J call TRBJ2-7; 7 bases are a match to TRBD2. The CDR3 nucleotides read TGTGCCACCGGGTCGGGGGGAGAGTTCTACGAGCAGTACTTC. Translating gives CATGSGGEFYEQYF.